This T cell receptor (beta chain) was recovered during a study of T cell responses to AZD1222 COVID-19 vaccine. Germline lookup yields CDR1 LNHDA and CDR2 SQIVND (reference sequence). The CDR3 is 15 amino acids. With 2 bases removed from V and 7 bases from J, the gap between germline ends came to 12 bases. Sequenced by immunoSEQ multiplex PCR; TCRdb stores in-frame clones only, minus some. In the table there are about 56,000 clones, over 75% of which are singletons. This sequence was found in an adult in good health. The sample in question was peripheral blood, obtained on day 0 of AZD1222 vaccination. V gene TRBV19 combines with J gene TRBJ1-6; the D is unclear. CDR3 in amino acids: CASSISHEANSPLHF. CDR3 nucleotides: TGTGCCAGTAGTATAAGTCATGAGGCAAATTCACCCCTCCACTTT.